These T cell receptor beta chains were read from a single sample in a study of OX40 agonist ivuxolimab in advanced cancers. TCRdb's copy holds only in-frame clones and misses some; the assay was immunoSEQ multiplex PCR. The data contain about 69,000 clones, around 87% of them singletons. Source: CD4+ or CD8+ T cells sorted from blood, taken in a trial of the OX40 agonist ivuxolimab. The receptors derive from an adult with an advanced solid tumor such as melanoma, head and neck, liver or kidney cancer. Both conserved end residues are part of each CDR3. D genes are given only for firm matches. Size values are once, few and many counts, or a class for expanded clones, and some rows have none.

cdr3_nt cdr3_aa j_call d_call clone_size cdr3_length v_call
TGTGCCAGCAGTGGGGGGGGAATAGCTCTATCCTACGAGCAGTACTTC CASSGGGIALSYEQYF TRBJ2-7 TRBD2 - 16 TRBV2
TGTGCCAGCAGTTACTCTGCGGGTCTGAACACTGAAGCTTTCTTT CASSYSAGLNTEAFF TRBJ1-1 - - 15 TRBV6-5
TGTGCCAGCAGTTTGGCAGGGGACGACGAGCAGTACTTC CASSLAGDDEQYF TRBJ2-7 - - 13 TRBV27
TGTGCCAGCAGCCAGTATTACAATGAGCAGTTCTTC CASSQYYNEQFF TRBJ2-1 - - 12 TRBV5-6
TGTGCCAGCAGCTTAGGACAGGGACAGGTTTTTAATCAGCCCCAGCATTTT CASSLGQGQVFNQPQHF TRBJ1-5 TRBD1 - 17 TRBV11-2
TGTGCCAGTAGTATTGAGGGGTCACGCCAGCCCCAGCATTTT CASSIEGSRQPQHF TRBJ1-5 - - 14 TRBV19
TGTGCCAGCAGTTTATCGGCCCCAACCTACGAGCAGTACTTC CASSLSAPTYEQYF TRBJ2-7 - - 14 TRBV27
TGTGCCAGCGGGGGCACCGGGGAGCTGTTTTTT CASGGTGELFF TRBJ2-2 - - 11 TRBV19
TGTGCCAGCAGCTTAGGGGGCAATTACGAGCAGTACTTC CASSLGGNYEQYF TRBJ2-7 - - 13 TRBV7-9
TGTGCTAGTGGTGTCGCATTTAACAGGTACGAGCAGTACTTC CASGVAFNRYEQYF TRBJ2-7 - - 14 TRBV12-5
TGTGCCAGCAGTTTGGCAGGGTTCAACAATGAGCAGTTCTTC CASSLAGFNNEQFF TRBJ2-1 - - 14 TRBV28
TGTGCCAGCAGCTTAGGGGACAGGGACTCTGGGGCCAACGTCCTGACTTTC CASSLGDRDSGANVLTF TRBJ2-6 TRBD1 - 17 TRBV7-8
TGTGCCAGCGAGGGCAACCTAACCCCTGGCTATGGCTACACCTTC CASEGNLTPGYGYTF TRBJ1-2 - - 15 TRBV5-5
TGTGCTAGTGGTCCGGGGACTGTCTACGAGCAGTACTTC CASGPGTVYEQYF TRBJ2-7 - - 13 TRBV12-5
TGTGCCAGCGAGTATAAGGTTAGCAATCAGCCCCAGCATTTT CASEYKVSNQPQHF TRBJ1-5 - - 14 TRBV6-6
TGCGCCAGCAGCTTGGAACAGGGCGGAGAGACCCAGTACTTC CASSLEQGGETQYF TRBJ2-5 - - 14 TRBV5-1
TGTGCCAGCAGACCAACAGCTTCCTACGAGCAGTACTTC CASRPTASYEQYF TRBJ2-7 - once 13 TRBV28
TGTGCCAGCTCACCAGGCGTAGAGGTGAATGAGCAGTTCTTC CASSPGVEVNEQFF TRBJ2-1 - - 14 TRBV18
TGTGCCATCAGTAGGGGGCCCTTTTATCAGCCCCAGCATTTT CAISRGPFYQPQHF TRBJ1-5 TRBD1 - 14 TRBV10-3
TGTGCCACCAGCGGGTGGGACCTTAGCACAGATACGCAGTATTTT CATSGWDLSTDTQYF TRBJ2-3 - - 15 TRBV15
TGCAGCGTTGGACAGGGAAGCTCCTACGAGCAGTACTTC CSVGQGSSYEQYF TRBJ2-7 TRBD1 - 13 TRBV29-1
TGTGCTAGTGGTTTGGCAGGGGCGCCTCACACAGATACGCAGTATTTT CASGLAGAPHTDTQYF TRBJ2-3 - - 16 TRBV12-5
TGTGCCAGCAGCTCCCGCGGAGGCGGGACTAGGGGCAGGGATACGCAGTATTTT CASSSRGGGTRGRDTQYF TRBJ2-3 TRBD2 - 18 TRBV7-2
TGTGCCAGCACCCGGACAGGGGGAGATACGCAGTATTTT CASTRTGGDTQYF TRBJ2-3 TRBD1 once 13 TRBV6-5
TGCGCCAGCAGCCAAGATAGAGGAGGAGAGACCCAGTACTTC CASSQDRGGETQYF TRBJ2-5 - - 14 TRBV4-1
TGTGCCAGCAGCCGGCTAGGGGGCAATGAGCAGTTCTTC CASSRLGGNEQFF TRBJ2-1 - - 13 TRBV6-5
TGTGCCAGCAGTTTGGGGGCAGGGTGGTCCTACGAGCAGTACTTC CASSLGAGWSYEQYF TRBJ2-7 - - 15 TRBV27
TGTGCCAGCAGGGGCACTGAAGCTTTCTTT CASRGTEAFF TRBJ1-1 - medium-sized 10 TRBV27
TGTGCCAGCAGCGCAATAATCGGGACTGAAGCTTTCTTT CASSAIIGTEAFF TRBJ1-1 - few 13 TRBV9
TGTGCCAGCAGTTTTCGGGACAGGGCCTACGAGCAGTACTTC CASSFRDRAYEQYF TRBJ2-7 TRBD1 - 14 TRBV27
TGTGCCAGTAGTAAAGACAGGGGACCTTACTACGAGCAGTACTTC CASSKDRGPYYEQYF TRBJ2-7 TRBD1 - 15 TRBV19